This TCR beta chain was sequenced in a study of monozygotic twins with inflammatory bowel disease. Germline assignment: CDR1 SGHDN and CDR2 FVKESK. The CDR3 is made up of 14 amino acids. Incorporation of UMIs carrying a 6-nucleotide sample barcode was performed by template switching. TCRdb re-called the 5' RACE reads and catalogs CDR3 proteins one per entry, DNA excluded. Found here are about 140,000 distinct CDR3 sequences; the top ten clones hold around 1.2%. The chain is built from TRBV14 and TRBJ2-7; TCRdb reports TRBD1, a call that lacks DNA to check it against. The source is a human donor with ulcerative colitis or Crohn's disease, or a healthy co-twin of an affected twin (not recorded which). The source material was blood. CDR3 protein: CASSQEVRGTEQYF.